The 10 T cell receptor beta chains in this list originate from one sample, sequenced in a study of blood T cell repertoires in COVID-19. The assay was immunoSEQ multiplex PCR, and TCRdb's table has in-frame clones only and misses some. The table includes about 390,000 clones, more than 75% detected once. Sequences were obtained from peripheral blood. Receptors originate from a woman aged 55-69 years with COVID-19, enrolled during active disease.

The chain uses TRBV27 and TRBJ1-2, with TRBD1 identical over 7 bases. The CDR3 runs to 15 residues. Germline V gives CDR1 MNHEY, CDR2 SMNVEV (reference sequence). Trimming at V came to 6 bases and at J to 3 bases, leaving 10 bases not matched to a gene. This CDR3 is CASSLKQGYYYGYTF. The CDR3, as DNA: TGTGCCAGCAGCTTGAAACAGGGGTATTACTATGGCTACACCTTC.

This clone appeared once. The chain is built from TRBV10-3 and TRBJ2-2; D not resolved. With 3 bases removed from V and 8 bases from J, the gap between germline ends came to 7 bases. The length of the CDR3 is 12 residues. CDR1 is ENHRY, CDR2 SYGVKD, per germline. The DNA for the CDR3 is TGTGCCATCAGTGACTCAACAGGGGAGCTGTTTTTT. Translation: CAISDSTGELFF.

This sequence joins TRBV7-9 and TRBJ2-2; D gene ambiguous. Trimming cost V 4 bases and J 2 bases, with 14 bases left between them. Germline loops: CDR1 SEHNR, CDR2 FQNEAQ (reference sequence). The CDR3 totals 16 residues. CDR3 in amino acids: CASSSTMTRNTGELFF. The CDR3 coding sequence is TGTGCCAGCAGCTCTACGATGACAAGAAACACCGGGGAGCTGTTTTTT.

This clone was detected only a few times. The chain is built from TRBV7-2 and TRBJ2-7; tentative D call: TRBD1 (5 bases). Per the germline V gene, CDR1 is SGHTA and CDR2 is FQGNSA. The ends were cut back, 0 bases at V and 2 bases at J, with 14 bases in the middle. This CDR3 has 16 residues. CDR3 in DNA: TGTGCCAGCAGCTTAGCGATTACAGGCGGCCCCTACGAGCAGTACTTC. This gives the protein CASSLAITGGPYEQYF.

The rearrangement joins TRBV7-6 to TRBJ2-5; 10 bases are a match to TRBD2. This CDR3 region has 17 residues. Germline V gives CDR1 SGHVS, CDR2 FNYEAQ. The J segment lost 2 bases and the V segment lost 1 base, leaving 7 bases of the junction unmatched. CDR3 amino acids: CASSLVLSGGTQETQYF. The CDR3 DNA reads as TGTGCCAGCAGCTTAGTCCTTAGCGGGGGGACGCAAGAGACCCAGTACTTC.

The chain has TRBV19 and TRBJ1-3, with D maybe TRBD1 (5 bases). Between the trimmed V and J ends, which lost 3 bases and 0 bases, there was a span of 18 bases. The germline CDR1 and CDR2 sequences are LNHDA and SQIVND (reference sequence). The CDR3 length is 18 residues. This CDR3 reads CASSIVAGRGASGNTIYF. CDR3 nucleotide sequence: TGTGCCAGTAGTATTGTGGCGGGAAGGGGAGCCTCTGGAAACACCATATATTTT.

This clone was detected once. This chain connects TRBV2 to TRBJ2-7; D possibly corresponds to TRBD2 (6 bases). CDR3 size: 12 residues. Trimming took off 7 bases at V and 5 bases at J, with 12 bases between the two ends. Germline V gene data show CDR1 as SNHLY and CDR2 as FYNNEI. The CDR3 loop reads CASTPEGNEQYF. CDR3 DNA: TGTGCCAGCACTCCGGAGGGAAACGAGCAGTACTTC.

The chain combines TRBV19 with TRBJ1-2; D may be TRBD1 (6 bases). The CDR3 covers 15 residues. V was shortened by 6 bases and J by 3 bases, with 17 bases between the two germline ends. Germline CDR1 reads LNHDA; CDR2 reads SQIVND (reference sequence). CDR3 nucleotides: TGTGCCAGTAGACCACAGGGTCAAGGTTACTATGGCTACACCTTC. As protein: CASRPQGQGYYGYTF.

V gene TRBV9 combines with J gene TRBJ1-6, with D unresolved. The ends were cut back, 0 bases at V and 4 bases at J, with 8 bases in the middle. Per the germline V gene, CDR1 is SGDLS and CDR2 is YYNGEE. The length of the CDR3 is 15 residues. The CDR3 bases are TGTGCCAGCAGCGTAGCGCGCGGGTATAATTCACCCCTCCACTTT. Protein product: CASSVARGYNSPLHF.

This clone occurred a few times. The rearrangement uses TRBV29-1 and TRBJ2-4; TRBD1 matches at 8 bases. Germline CDR1 and CDR2: SQVTM and ANQGSEA. The CDR3 loop spans 12 amino acids. The trim removed 2 bases at V and 9 bases at J, leaving 3 bases unmatched. The CDR3: CSVERTGSIQYF. CDR3 bases: TGCAGCGTTGAACGGACAGGGTCCATTCAGTACTTC. Full variable domain (missing parts from reference TRBV29-1 and TRBJ2-4): SAVISQKPSRDICQRGTSLTIQCQVDSQVTMMFWYRQQPGQSLTLIATANQGSEATYESGFVIDKFPISRPNLTFSTLTVSNMSPEDSSIYLCSVERTGSIQYFGAGTRLSVL.